Below are 27 T cell receptor beta chains sequenced from a single sample in a study of regulatory T cells in long-lasting Graves disease. As to time point: persistent/refractory GD, antithyroid drugs over 5 years with positive TRAb. RNA isolated from PBMCs was used to make the TCR library. Relying on iRepertoire HTBI primers and Arm-PCR of CDR3 regions, the team built TCR beta libraries. TCRdb re-called the multiplex PCR reads with MiXCR, one entry per CDR3 protein. The profile shows around 430,000 distinct CDR3 sequences, 20% to 25% of them singletons. The specimen comprised peripheral blood mononuclear cells (PBMCs), sampled when the disease was refractory, from a patient treated with antithyroid drugs. These TCRs come from a female donor with Graves disease.

This clonotype was seen many times. V gene TRBV28 combines with J gene TRBJ1-2, with D perhaps TRBD1 (5 bases). CDR3 length equals 16 residues. Germline V lookup: CDR1 MDHEN, CDR2 SYDVKM. Trimming took off 5 bases at V and 4 bases at J, with 20 bases between the two ends. The CDR3 region has the DNA TGTGCCAGCAGTACCACCGGGACTCCGAACACCTATGGCTACACCTTC. Translation gives CASSTTGTPNTYGYTF.

This clonotype was seen only a few times. The chain joins TRBV12-5 to TRBJ2-3, with D tentatively TRBD2 (6 bases). V was clipped by 1 base and J by 6 bases, with 11 bases between them. The germline gives CDR1 LGHNT, CDR2 FRNRAP. The CDR3 runs to 14 residues. DNA for the CDR3: TGTGCTAGTGGTTTGGCCGTCCGGGAGGATACGCAGTATTTT. Protein: CASGLAVREDTQYF.

The gene calls are TRBV20-1 and TRBJ2-7, with a possible D match to TRBD2 (6 bases). Trimming stripped 3 bases from V and 3 bases from J, with 15 bases between. This CDR3 region has 14 residues. CDR1 is DFQATT and CDR2 is SNEGSKA in the germline V gene (reference sequence). CDR3 loop: CSARGSGLIYEQYF. For the CDR3, the DNA is TGCAGTGCTAGGGGGTCGGGACTTATCTACGAGCAGTACTTC.

The chain uses TRBV7-6 and TRBJ2-5, with D unresolved. The ends were cut back, 1 base at V and 5 bases at J, with 8 bases in the middle. The germline gives CDR1 SGHVS, CDR2 FNYEAQ. This CDR3 comprises 13 residues. This chain's CDR3 is CASSLGLLETQYF. In nucleotides, the CDR3 is TGTGCCAGCAGCTTAGGTCTCTTGGAGACCCAGTACTTC. Using reference TRBV7-6 and TRBJ2-5 for the parts outside the CDR3, the full variable domain is GAGVSQSPRYKVTKRGQDVALRCDPISGHVSLYWYRQALGQGPEFLTYFNYEAQQDKSGLPNDRFSAERPEGSISTLTIQRTEQRDSAMYRCASSLGLLETQYFGPGTRLLVL.

This clonotype has a handful of counts. The chain couples TRBV20-1 to TRBJ2-7; 10 bases are a match to TRBD2. In germline, CDR1 is DFQATT, CDR2 SNEGSKA (reference sequence). V shed 5 bases, J shed 2 bases, and the junction held 3 bases outside the gene matches. This CDR3 comprises 13 residues. DNA of the CDR3: TGCAGTGCTGAGCGGGGGGGAGCCTACGAGCAGTACTTC. It codes for CSAERGGAYEQYF.

The chain joins TRBV7-3 to TRBJ1-1; TRBD1 might be the D (6 bases). Trimming removed 4 bases at V and 0 bases at J, with 18 bases between. The CDR3 spans 17 residues. Germline CDR1 and CDR2: SGHTA and FQGTGA. The CDR3 region has the DNA TGTGCCAGCAGCTCCGGGGACATGGTTTTCTTGAACACTGAAGCTTTCTTT. Translated, it gives CASSSGDMVFLNTEAFF. Combining the CDR3 with reference TRBV7-3 and TRBJ1-1 gives the whole variable domain GAGVSQTPSNKVTEKGKYVELRCDPISGHTALYWYRQSLGQGPEFLIYFQGTGAADDSGLPNDRFFAVRPEGSVSTLKIQRTERGDSAVYLCASSSGDMVFLNTEAFFGQGTRLTVV.

This clonotype was detected many times. This chain links TRBV6-5 with TRBJ1-1; unclear D gene. The CDR3 length is 14 residues. Trimming stripped 4 bases from V and 3 bases from J, with 12 bases between. Germline V gives CDR1 MNHEY, CDR2 SVGAGI. The chain's CDR3 is CASSSRRVDTEAFF. The CDR3 bases are TGTGCCAGCAGTTCCCGACGCGTCGACACTGAAGCTTTCTTT.

As regards this clonotype: This likely traces to a read error, being one base from a far larger clone. The chain combines TRBV7-2 with TRBJ2-7, with D uncertain. The CDR3 spans 12 residues. Germline V gene data show CDR1 as SGHTA and CDR2 as FQGNSA. The DNA of the CDR3 is TGTGCCGGCAGCCCTGCCGCCTACGAGCAGTACTTC. This encodes CAGSPAAYEQYF. Combining the CDR3 with reference TRBV7-2 and TRBJ2-7 gives the whole variable domain GAGVSQSPSNKVTEKGKDVELRCDPISGHTALYWYRQSLGQGLEFLIYFQGNSAPDKSGLPSDRFSAERTGGSVSTLTIQRTQQEDSAVYLCAGSPAAYEQYFGPGTRLTVT.

The sample holds a few counts of this clonotype. The V and J genes are TRBV7-2 and TRBJ2-5, with D possibly being TRBD2 (7 bases). The germline gives CDR1 SGHTA, CDR2 FQGNSA. V shed 1 base and J shed 2 bases, with 17 bases lying between them. The CDR3 runs 17 residues. This chain's CDR3 is CASSLEGGSGGQETQYF. CDR3 nucleotide sequence: TGTGCCAGCAGCTTAGAGGGGGGGTCCGGCGGTCAAGAGACCCAGTACTTC.

This clonotype was picked up a small number of times. The chain is built from TRBV7-2 and TRBJ2-5, with D possibly matching TRBD1 (6 bases). Germline lookup yields CDR1 SGHTA and CDR2 FQGNSA. The CDR3 sequence is 14 residues long. The V and J ends lost 0 bases and 5 bases respectively, with 10 bases between them. CDR3 nucleotides: TGTGCCAGCAGCTTAGCCGGTAGGGGGGAGACCCAGTACTTC. It yields the protein CASSLAGRGETQYF.

This clonotype occurred many times. The chain combines TRBV6-2 or TRBV6-3 with TRBJ2-4; 8 positions agree with TRBD1. Germline loops: CDR1 MNHEY, CDR2 SVGEGT. The CDR3 totals 14 residues. V shed 4 bases, J shed 8 bases, and the junction held 7 bases outside the gene matches. CDR3 sequence reads: CASSSRGPGYIQYF. In DNA, the CDR3 is TGTGCCAGCAGTTCCAGGGGGCCTGGATACATTCAGTACTTC.

The chain joins TRBV20-1 to TRBJ2-1; TRBD2 matches 11 bases. CDR1 and CDR2 from the germline V gene are DFQATT and SNEGSKA (reference sequence). This CDR3 contains 16 residues. The V and J ends lost 6 bases and 1 base, in that order; junction bases with no gene match: 8. The DNA of the CDR3 is TGCAGTGCCGAAACTAGCGGGAGTATGTCCTACAATGAGCAGTTCTTC. It specifies CSAETSGSMSYNEQFF.

V is TRBV15 and J is TRBJ1-4, with D possibly being TRBD1 (5 bases). Germline loops: CDR1 LNHNV, CDR2 YYDKDF (reference sequence). V was trimmed by 3 bases and J by 4 bases, leaving 9 bases between them. The length of the CDR3 is 14 residues. As DNA, the CDR3 is TGTGCCACCAGCAGGGGACGGCTTAATGAAAAACTGTTTTTT. It specifies CATSRGRLNEKLFF.

Only a few counts were recorded for this clonotype. The genes are TRBV7-9 and TRBJ1-1, with D uncertain. Per germline, CDR1 SEHNR and CDR2 FQNEAQ (reference sequence). V was clipped by 1 base and J by 12 bases, with 12 bases between them. The CDR3 spans 12 residues. This CDR3 is CASSLGTNMPFF. CDR3 DNA: TGTGCCAGCAGCTTAGGAACAAATATGCCTTTCTTT. The whole variable domain, filled in from reference TRBV7-9 and TRBJ1-1, reads DTGVSQNPRHKITKRGQNVTFRCDPISEHNRLYWYRQTLGQGPEFLTYFQNEAQLEKSRLLSDRFSAERPKGSFSTLEIQRTEQGDSAMYLCASSLGTNMPFFGQGTRLTVV.

The J gene is TRBJ2-7, the V gene TRBV6-2 or TRBV6-3, with TRBD1 matching 9 bases. Germline assignment: CDR1 MNHEY and CDR2 SVGEGT. The CDR3 is 14 residues long. V lost 8 bases, J lost 2 bases, and 7 bases stayed unmatched. CDR3 residues: CASRRDRAAYEQYF. The CDR3 DNA reads TGTGCCAGCCGCCGGGACAGGGCGGCCTACGAGCAGTACTTC.

The V and J genes are TRBV11-2 and TRBJ2-7; D uncertain. The CDR3 totals 14 residues. The germline V gene encodes CDR1 SGHAT and CDR2 FQNNGV. V was trimmed by 5 bases and J by 5 bases, leaving 16 bases between them. The CDR3 DNA sequence: TGTGCCAGCAGCACCCCCGCCCAAGCCCACGAGCAGTACTTC. It codes for CASSTPAQAHEQYF.

A word on this clonotype: One end of the junction varies from germline; a read error may be responsible. The genes are TRBV7-9 and TRBJ2-5; D may be TRBD1 (6 bases). This CDR3 is 14 amino acids long. CDR1 is SEHNR and CDR2 is FQNEAQ in the germline V gene (reference sequence). This CDR3 reads CASTLGTTQETQYF. In DNA, the CDR3 is TGTGCCAGCACCTTAGGGACAACACAAGAGACCCAGTACTTC.

In this sample, this clonotype turned up many times. The chain couples TRBV28 to TRBJ1-2; no firm D call. The CDR3 consists of 14 residues. V gave up 2 bases and J gave up 6 bases, with 13 bases separating them. Germline values: CDR1 MDHEN, CDR2 SYDVKM. In DNA form, the CDR3 reads TGTGCCAGCAGTTTAAACATCTATAGGGATGGCTACACCTTC. Translated, it gives CASSLNIYRDGYTF.

The chain recombines TRBV29-1 with TRBJ2-7; 7 nucleotides align to TRBD1. After removal of 3 bases from V and 2 bases from J, the junction contained 7 bases not matched to a gene. This CDR3 region has 14 residues. Germline CDR1 and CDR2: SQVTM and ANQGSEA. As DNA, the CDR3 is TGCAGCGTTGAGGGGACAGTCTATCCCTACGAGCAGTACTTC. Residues: CSVEGTVYPYEQYF.

The CDR3 sequence is CASRRSGGVETQYF. The CDR3 bases are TGTGCCAGCAGGCGCTCCGGGGGGGTGGAGACCCAGTACTTC. The rearrangement uses TRBV28 and TRBJ2-5, with 8 bases matching TRBD2. The CDR3 is 14 amino acids. The germline gives CDR1 MDHEN, CDR2 SYDVKM. Germline trimming cut 6 bases from V and 5 bases from J; bases unmatched to any gene: 8.

This clonotype was seen many times. The chain couples TRBV6-2 or TRBV6-3 to TRBJ2-7; the D is unclear. V shed 3 bases and J shed 2 bases, with 17 bases lying between them. The CDR3 has 16 amino acids. In germline, CDR1 is MNHEY, CDR2 SVGEGT. CDR3 in DNA: TGTGCCAGCAGTTATTCTGCAGGTCCACTTACCTACGAGCAGTACTTC. This translates into CASSYSAGPLTYEQYF.

This clonotype was observed a handful of times. The chain carries TRBV5-1 and TRBJ1-1; TRBD1 might be the D (5 bases). V was cut by 7 bases and J by 6 bases, with 10 bases left in between. Germline V gives CDR1 SGHRS, CDR2 YFSETQ. This CDR3 comprises 11 residues. In nucleotides, the CDR3 is TGCGCCAGCCGGTTGACAGCTGAAGCTTTCTTT. This translates into CASRLTAEAFF.

This chain connects TRBV19 to TRBJ2-3, with TRBD2 as a possible D gene (5 bases). This CDR3 has 16 amino acids. V was trimmed by 1 base and J by 2 bases, leaving 13 bases between them. Germline assignment: CDR1 LNHDA and CDR2 SQIVND (reference sequence). CDR3 sequence reads: CASSIGTSPITDTQYF. In DNA form, the CDR3 reads TGTGCCAGTAGTATAGGGACTTCCCCTATCACAGATACGCAGTATTTT.

The chain links TRBV18 to TRBJ2-5; tentatively, D is TRBD2 (5 bases). Germline CDR1 and CDR2: KGHSH and LQKENI. The CDR3 loop spans 14 amino acids. V was cut by 5 bases and J by 4 bases, with 14 bases left in between. In nucleotides, the CDR3 is TGTGCCAGCTCAAAGGGAGCTTTTGGAGAGACCCAGTACTTC. Encoded protein: CASSKGAFGETQYF.

This clonotype was recorded many times. V gene TRBV13 combines with J gene TRBJ2-7, with 7 bases matching TRBD1. Germline loops: CDR1 PRHDT, CDR2 FYEKMQ (reference sequence). J gave up 4 bases and V 5 bases, and 11 bases lay outside the gene matches. This CDR3 has 15 residues. The CDR3 DNA reads as TGTGCCAGCAGCAACTCCGACAGGGTTGGGTACGAGCAGTACTTC. Its translation: CASSNSDRVGYEQYF.

The table lists this clonotype with many counts. CDR3 loop: CATSKGWGEGDQPQHF. In DNA, the CDR3 is TGTGCCACCAGCAAAGGTTGGGGGGAAGGGGATCAGCCCCAGCATTTT. The chain has TRBV15 and TRBJ1-5, with D possibly matching TRBD1 (5 bases). V shed 4 bases and J shed 5 bases, with 18 bases lying between them. Germline CDR1 is LNHNV and CDR2 is YYDKDF (reference sequence). The CDR3 covers 16 residues. The full variable domain, in which reference TRBV15 and TRBJ1-5 provide the parts outside the CDR3, is DAMVIQNPRYQVTQFGKPVTLSCSQTLNHNVMYWYQQKSSQAPKLLFHYYDKDFNNEADTPDNFQSRRPNTSFCFLDIRSPGLGDTAMYLCATSKGWGEGDQPQHFGDGTRLSIL.

This clonotype showed up many times. The J gene is TRBJ2-7, the V gene TRBV12-3 or TRBV12-4; D remains ambiguous. CDR3 length equals 13 residues. V shed 2 bases and J shed 6 bases, with 11 bases lying between them. The CDR3 coding sequence is TGTGCCAGCAGTTTACGCGGTGAAGGCGAGCAGTACTTC. Encoded protein: CASSLRGEGEQYF.